The 9 T cell receptor beta chains below come from one sample, sequenced in a study of control samples from healthy donors and cancer patients (dated by TCRdb to 2019 to 2021). Libraries were constructed by the immunoSEQ multiplex PCR assay. The clones in this table, taken by TCRdb from immuneACCESS, are in-frame only. Not every clone is retained; where verified, under half of the shortfall comes from an unresolved V gene, and the cause of the rest is unknown. For this sample there are about 130,000 clones; roughly 87% appear just once. The ten biggest clones cover around 1.8% of the sample. The material sequenced was blood. These receptors all come from a young man in good health.

This rearrangement joins TRBV24-1 to TRBJ2-2, with D possibly being TRBD2 (6 bases). Germline V gene data show CDR1 as KGHDR and CDR2 as SFDVKD. The V end was cut by 8 bases, the J end by 8 bases, with 23 bases between. There are 16 residues in the CDR3. The CDR3 region is CATTDGSSAREGELFF. In nucleotides, the CDR3 is TGTGCCACCACAGATGGAAGCTCTGCTCGGGAGGGGGAGCTGTTTTTT.

In this sample, this clone turned up a few times. This rearrangement joins TRBV10-1 to TRBJ1-1, with D unclear. The CDR3 length is 14 residues. The V end lost 6 bases, the J end lost 10 bases, and 21 bases lay between the germline ends. The V gene's germline CDR1 is WNHNN and CDR2 SYGVQD (reference sequence). The CDR3 DNA is TGCGCCAGCAGCCCCCCGGCGGTACCGGTAGGAGCTTTCTTT. It specifies CASSPPAVPVGAFF.

This clone was detected a few times. V and J are TRBV2 and TRBJ1-1, with TRBD1 as a possible D gene (5 bases). Between the trimmed V and J ends, which lost 3 bases and 0 bases, there was a span of 11 bases. The CDR3 has 15 residues. CDR1 is SNHLY and CDR2 is FYNNEI in the germline V gene. In DNA, the CDR3 is TGTGCCAGCAGTGATAGGGGAGGGGTGAACACTGAAGCTTTCTTT. Protein sequence: CASSDRGGVNTEAFF.

V and J are TRBV12-3 or TRBV12-4 and TRBJ2-7; D call uncertain. The CDR3 has 11 amino acids. The V and J ends lost 5 bases and 3 bases respectively, with 5 bases between them. The chain's CDR3 is CASSRDYEQYF. The CDR3, as DNA: TGTGCCAGCAGTAGAGACTACGAGCAGTACTTC.

The chain employs TRBV19 and TRBJ1-5; a possible D gene is TRBD1 (5 bases). V dropped 1 base and J dropped 2 bases, with 18 bases sitting between them. Germline loops: CDR1 LNHDA, CDR2 SQIVND (reference sequence). The CDR3 consists of 18 residues. The CDR3, as DNA: TGTGCCAGTAGTATAGGACGTAGCGGCAGGGAAGGCAATCAGCCCCAGCATTTT. It translates to CASSIGRSGREGNQPQHF.

The V gene is TRBV7-2, the J gene TRBJ1-1; D gene ambiguous. This CDR3 has 13 amino acids. CDR1 and CDR2 (germline): SGHTA, FQGNSA. V dropped 0 bases and J dropped 5 bases, with 7 bases sitting between them. The CDR3 spells CASSLATGTEAFF. The CDR3 nucleotides read TGTGCCAGCAGCTTAGCTACGGGAACTGAAGCTTTCTTT.

The V call is TRBV5-1, the J call TRBJ2-2, with 10 bases that match TRBD1. Germline V gene data show CDR1 as SGHRS and CDR2 as YFSETQ. This CDR3 region has 17 residues. The J segment lost 4 bases and the V segment lost 4 bases, leaving 10 bases of the junction unmatched. CDR3 in amino acids: CASSPGGTGASTGELFF. The DNA for the CDR3 is TGCGCCAGCAGCCCGGGGGGGACAGGGGCGAGCACCGGGGAGCTGTTTTTT.

This chain uses TRBV5-1 with TRBJ2-3; D possibly corresponds to TRBD2 (5 bases). The CDR3 length is 15 residues. Trimming removed 0 bases from V and 1 base from J, with 9 bases in between. Germline CDR1 and CDR2: SGHRS and YFSETQ. The CDR3 region has the DNA TGCGCCAGCAGCTTGGACGGGGTCGGCACAGATACGCAGTATTTT. Translation: CASSLDGVGTDTQYF.

This clone was recorded a few times. V usage is TRBV24-1 and J usage is TRBJ2-7; 10 nucleotides line up with TRBD1. J gave up 7 bases and V 4 bases, and 3 bases lay outside the gene matches. From germline, CDR1 is KGHDR and CDR2 SFDVKD. There are 13 residues in the CDR3. The CDR3 DNA reads as TGTGCCACCAGTGACTGGGACAGGGGAGAGCAGTACTTC. It codes for CATSDWDRGEQYF.